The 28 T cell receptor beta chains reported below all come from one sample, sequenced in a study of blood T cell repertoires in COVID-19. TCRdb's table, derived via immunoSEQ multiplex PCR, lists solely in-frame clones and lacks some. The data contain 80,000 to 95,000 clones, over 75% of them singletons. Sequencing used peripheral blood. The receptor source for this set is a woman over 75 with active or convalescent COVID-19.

The CDR3 nucleotides are TGTGCCAGCAGCTCAACCCCGGGGGGACAGGGGATGGAGTACTTC. Translated: CASSSTPGGQGMEYF. The V call is TRBV7-2, the J call TRBJ2-7; 10 bases line up with TRBD1. Unmatched junction bases numbered 14, after V lost 4 bases and J lost 11 bases. CDR3 size: 15 residues. Germline loops: CDR1 SGHTA, CDR2 FQGNSA.

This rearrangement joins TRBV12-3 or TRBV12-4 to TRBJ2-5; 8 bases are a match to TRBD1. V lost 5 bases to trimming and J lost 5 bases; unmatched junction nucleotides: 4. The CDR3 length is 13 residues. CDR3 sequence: CASSVRDRETQYF. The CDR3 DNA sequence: TGTGCCAGCAGTGTCCGGGACAGGGAGACCCAGTACTTC.

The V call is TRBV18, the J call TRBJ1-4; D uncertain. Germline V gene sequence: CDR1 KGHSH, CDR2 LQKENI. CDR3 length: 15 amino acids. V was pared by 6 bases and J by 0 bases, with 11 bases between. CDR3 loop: CASSPTYATNEKLFF. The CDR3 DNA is TGTGCCAGCTCTCCAACATACGCAACTAATGAAAAACTGTTTTTT.

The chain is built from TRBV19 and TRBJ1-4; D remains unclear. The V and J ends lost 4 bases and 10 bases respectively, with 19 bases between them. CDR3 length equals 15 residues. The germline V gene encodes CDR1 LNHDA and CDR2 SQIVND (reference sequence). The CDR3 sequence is CASSKEPQPVRKLFF. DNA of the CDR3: TGTGCCAGTAGTAAGGAGCCCCAACCCGTGAGAAAACTGTTTTTT.

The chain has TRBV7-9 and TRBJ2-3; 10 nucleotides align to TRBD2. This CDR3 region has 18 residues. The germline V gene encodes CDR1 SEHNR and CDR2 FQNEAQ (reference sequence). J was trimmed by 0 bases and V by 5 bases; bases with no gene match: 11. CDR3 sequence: CASSAHYRLAGSTDTQYF. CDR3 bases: TGTGCCAGCAGCGCGCACTATCGACTAGCGGGTAGCACAGATACGCAGTATTTT.

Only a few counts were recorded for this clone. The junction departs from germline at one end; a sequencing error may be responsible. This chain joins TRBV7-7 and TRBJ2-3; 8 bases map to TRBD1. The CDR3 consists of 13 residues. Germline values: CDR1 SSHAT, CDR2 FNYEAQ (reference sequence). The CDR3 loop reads CASSHNRGDTQYF. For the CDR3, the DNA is TGTGCTAGCAGCCACAACAGGGGGGATACGCAGTATTTT. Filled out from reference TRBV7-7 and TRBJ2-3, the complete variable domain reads GAGVSQSPRYKVTKRGQDVTLRCDPISSHATLYWYQQALGQGPEFLTYFNYEAQPDKSGLPSDRFSAERPEGSISTLTIQRTEQRDSAMYRCASSHNRGDTQYFGPGTRLTVL.

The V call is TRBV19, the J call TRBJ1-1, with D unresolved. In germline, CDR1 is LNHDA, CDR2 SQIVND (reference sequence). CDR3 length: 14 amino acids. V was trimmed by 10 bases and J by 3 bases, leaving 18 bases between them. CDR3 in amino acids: CATRGGILDTEAFF. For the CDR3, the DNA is TGTGCCACCCGAGGAGGGATCTTGGACACTGAAGCTTTCTTT.

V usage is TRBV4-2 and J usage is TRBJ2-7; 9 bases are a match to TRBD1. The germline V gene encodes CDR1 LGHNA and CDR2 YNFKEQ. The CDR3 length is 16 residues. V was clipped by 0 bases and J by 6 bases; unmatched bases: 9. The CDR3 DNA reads TGTGCCAGCAGCCAAGATCCGACAGGGGGGCGTTCCGAGCAGTACTTC. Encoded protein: CASSQDPTGGRSEQYF.

The CDR3 spells CASSRLAGDGDEQYF. The CDR3 DNA sequence: TGTGCCAGCAGTCGCCTAGCGGGAGACGGGGACGAGCAGTACTTC. The chain links TRBV6-2 or TRBV6-3 to TRBJ2-7, with TRBD2 matching 10 bases. Losses at the gene ends were 5 bases for V and 5 bases for J; bases not matched to a gene: 9. This CDR3 region has 15 residues. Germline CDR1 reads MNHEY; CDR2 reads SVGEGT.

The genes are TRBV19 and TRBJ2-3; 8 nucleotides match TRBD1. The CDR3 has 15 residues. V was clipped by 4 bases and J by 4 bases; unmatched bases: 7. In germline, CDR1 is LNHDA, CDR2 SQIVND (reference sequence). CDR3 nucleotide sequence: TGTGCCAGTAGTACCTCAGGGGGCCTTGCAGATACGCAGTATTTT. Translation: CASSTSGGLADTQYF.

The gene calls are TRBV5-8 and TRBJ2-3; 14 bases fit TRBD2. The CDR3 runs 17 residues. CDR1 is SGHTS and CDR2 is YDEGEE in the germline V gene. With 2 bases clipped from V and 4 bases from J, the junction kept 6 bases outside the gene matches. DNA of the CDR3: TGTGCCAGCAGCTTTCCCACGACTAGCGGGGGGGCAGATACGCAGTATTTT. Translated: CASSFPTTSGGADTQYF. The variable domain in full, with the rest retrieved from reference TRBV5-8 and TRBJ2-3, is EAGVTQSPTHLIKTRGQQATLRCSPISGHTSVYWYQQALGLGLQFLLWYDEGEERNRGNFPPRFSGRQFPNYSSELNVNALELEDSALYLCASSFPTTSGGADTQYFGPGTRLTVL.

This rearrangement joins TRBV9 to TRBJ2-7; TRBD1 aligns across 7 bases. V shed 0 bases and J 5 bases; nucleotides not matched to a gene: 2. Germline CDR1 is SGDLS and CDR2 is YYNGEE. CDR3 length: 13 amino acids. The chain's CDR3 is CASSVGQGNEQYF. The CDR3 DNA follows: TGTGCCAGCAGCGTAGGACAGGGCAACGAGCAGTACTTC.

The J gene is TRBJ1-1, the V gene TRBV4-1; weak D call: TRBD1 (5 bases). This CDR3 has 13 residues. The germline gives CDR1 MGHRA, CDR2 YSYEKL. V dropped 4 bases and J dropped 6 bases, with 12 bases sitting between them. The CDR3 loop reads CASSRRGAAEAFF. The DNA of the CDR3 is TGCGCCAGCAGCCGGCGGGGCGCAGCTGAAGCTTTCTTT.

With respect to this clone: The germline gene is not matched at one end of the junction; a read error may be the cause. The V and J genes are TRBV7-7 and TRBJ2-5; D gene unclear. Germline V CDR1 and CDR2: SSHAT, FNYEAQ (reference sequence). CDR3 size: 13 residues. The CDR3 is CASSLSSEETQYF. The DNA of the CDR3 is TGTGCTAGCAGCTTGAGCAGCGAGGAGACCCAGTACTTC.

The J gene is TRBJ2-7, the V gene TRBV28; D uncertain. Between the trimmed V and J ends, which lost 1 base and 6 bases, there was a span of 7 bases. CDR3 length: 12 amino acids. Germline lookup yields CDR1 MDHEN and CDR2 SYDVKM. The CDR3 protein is CASSLSPREQYF. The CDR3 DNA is TGTGCCAGCAGTTTATCCCCCCGCGAGCAGTACTTC.

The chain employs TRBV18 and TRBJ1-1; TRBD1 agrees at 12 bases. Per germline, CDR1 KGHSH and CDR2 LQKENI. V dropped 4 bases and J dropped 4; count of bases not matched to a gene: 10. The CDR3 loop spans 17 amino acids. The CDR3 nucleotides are TGTGCCAGCTCACAATCCGGGACAGGGGGCCTGGGCACTGAAGCTTTCTTT. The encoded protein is CASSQSGTGGLGTEAFF.

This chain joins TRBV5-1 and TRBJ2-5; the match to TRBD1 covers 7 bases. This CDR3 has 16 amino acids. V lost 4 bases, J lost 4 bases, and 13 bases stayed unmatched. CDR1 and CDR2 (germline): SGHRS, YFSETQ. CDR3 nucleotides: TGCGCCAGCAGCCCCTACCGGGACAGTGGAACAGAGACCCAGTACTTC. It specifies CASSPYRDSGTETQYF. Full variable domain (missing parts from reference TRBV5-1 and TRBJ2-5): KAGVTQTPRYLIKTRGQQVTLSCSPISGHRSVSWYQQTPGQGLQFLFEYFSETQRNKGNFPGRFSGRQFSNSRSEMNVSTLELGDSALYLCASSPYRDSGTETQYFGPGTRLLVL.

DNA for the CDR3: TGTGCCAGCAGCTTATCCGGGTTCGGCAATCAGCCCCAGCATTTT. This encodes CASSLSGFGNQPQHF. The gene calls are TRBV11-1 and TRBJ1-5, with D hard to call. V gave up 2 bases and J gave up 2 bases, with 10 bases separating them. Germline loops: CDR1 SGHAT, CDR2 FQDESV (reference sequence). This CDR3 region has 15 residues.

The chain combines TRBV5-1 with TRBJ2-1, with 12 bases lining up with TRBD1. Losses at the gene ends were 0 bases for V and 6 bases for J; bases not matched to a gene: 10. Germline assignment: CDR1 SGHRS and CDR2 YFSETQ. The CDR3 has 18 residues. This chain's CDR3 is CASSLGGTGGPSVNEQFF. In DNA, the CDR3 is TGCGCCAGCAGCTTGGGCGGGACAGGGGGCCCCTCGGTCAATGAGCAGTTCTTC.

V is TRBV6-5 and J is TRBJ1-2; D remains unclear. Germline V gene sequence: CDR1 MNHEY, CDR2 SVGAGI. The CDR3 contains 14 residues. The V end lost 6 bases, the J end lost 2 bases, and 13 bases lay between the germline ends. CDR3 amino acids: CASRKSGRNYGYTF. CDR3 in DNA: TGTGCCAGCAGGAAGAGCGGACGGAACTATGGCTACACCTTC.

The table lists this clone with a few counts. CDR3 DNA sequence: TGTGCCAGCAGCCTGGGACTAGTGCTGGGGGATACGCAGTATTTT. Encoded protein: CASSLGLVLGDTQYF. The rearrangement uses TRBV28 and TRBJ2-3, with 8 nucleotides matching TRBD2. Unmatched junction bases numbered 11, after V lost 6 bases and J lost 6 bases. The CDR3 has 15 amino acids. Germline CDR1 reads MDHEN; CDR2 reads SYDVKM.

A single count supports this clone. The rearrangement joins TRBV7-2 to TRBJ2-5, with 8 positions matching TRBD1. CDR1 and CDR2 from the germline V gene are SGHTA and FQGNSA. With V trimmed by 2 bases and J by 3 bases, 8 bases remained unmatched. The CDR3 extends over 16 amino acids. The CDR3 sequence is CASSLRLGQGKETQYF. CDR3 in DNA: TGTGCCAGCAGCTTACGATTAGGACAGGGCAAAGAGACCCAGTACTTC.

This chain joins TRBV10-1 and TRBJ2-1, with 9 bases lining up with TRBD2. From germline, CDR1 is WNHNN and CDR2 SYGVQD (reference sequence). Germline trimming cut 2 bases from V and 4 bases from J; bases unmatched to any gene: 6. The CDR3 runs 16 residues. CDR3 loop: CASSERSGGPYNEQFF. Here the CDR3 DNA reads TGCGCCAGCAGTGAGAGGAGCGGGGGGCCATACAATGAGCAGTTCTTC.

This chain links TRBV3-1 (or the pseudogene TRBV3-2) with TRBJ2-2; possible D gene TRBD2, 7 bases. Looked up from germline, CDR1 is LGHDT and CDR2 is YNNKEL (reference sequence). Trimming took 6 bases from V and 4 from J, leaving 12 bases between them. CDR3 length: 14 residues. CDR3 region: CASSRGGGTGELFF. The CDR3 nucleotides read TGTGCCAGCAGTCGGGGAGGGGGCACCGGGGAGCTGTTTTTT.

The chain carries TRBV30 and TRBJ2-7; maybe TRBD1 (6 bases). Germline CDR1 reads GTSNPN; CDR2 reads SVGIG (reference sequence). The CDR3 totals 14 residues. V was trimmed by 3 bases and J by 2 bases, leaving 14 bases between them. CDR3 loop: CAWRAADRPYEQYF. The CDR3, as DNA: TGTGCCTGGAGGGCGGCGGACAGACCCTACGAGCAGTACTTC.

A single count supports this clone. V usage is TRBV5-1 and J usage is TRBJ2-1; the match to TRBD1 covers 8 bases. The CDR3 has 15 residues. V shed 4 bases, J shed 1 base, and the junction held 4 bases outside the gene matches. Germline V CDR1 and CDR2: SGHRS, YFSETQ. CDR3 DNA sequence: TGCGCCAGCAGCGGACAGGGCATTTCCTACAATGAGCAGTTCTTC. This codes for CASSGQGISYNEQFF.

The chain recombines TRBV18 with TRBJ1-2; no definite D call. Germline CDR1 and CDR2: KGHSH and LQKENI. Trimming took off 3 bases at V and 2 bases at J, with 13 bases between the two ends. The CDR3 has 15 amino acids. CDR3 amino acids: CASSPNTQVNYGYTF. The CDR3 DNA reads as TGTGCCAGCTCACCTAACACCCAGGTGAACTATGGCTACACCTTC. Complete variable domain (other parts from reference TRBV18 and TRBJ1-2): NAGVMQNPRHLVRRRGQEARLRCSPMKGHSHVYWYRQLPEEGLKFMVYLQKENIIDESGMPKERFSAEFPKEGPSILRIQQVVRGDSAAYFCASSPNTQVNYGYTFGSGTRLTVV.

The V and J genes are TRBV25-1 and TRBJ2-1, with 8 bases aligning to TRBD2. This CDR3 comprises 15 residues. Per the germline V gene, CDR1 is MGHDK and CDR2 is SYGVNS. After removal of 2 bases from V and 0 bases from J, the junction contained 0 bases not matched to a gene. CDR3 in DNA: TGTGCCAGCAGTGAACGGGAGGGCTCCTACAATGAGCAGTTCTTC. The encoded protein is CASSEREGSYNEQFF.